This T cell receptor beta chain derives from a study of technical replicates of blood from a handful of donors. Profiled with immunoSEQ multiplex PCR; TCRdb holds only in-frame clones, not every one. The sample shows about 73,000 clones, just over 90% of them seen only once. The receptor was derived from a human donor in good health. Sequences were obtained from T cells isolated from PBMCs.

The CDR3 DNA is TGTGCCAGCAGCATAACAGGGGGGAGTTCACCCCTCCACTTT. Translated: CASSITGGSSPLHF. This chain links TRBV7-2 with TRBJ1-6, with 8 positions matching TRBD1. Germline V gene lookup returns CDR1 SGHTA and CDR2 FQGNSA. V dropped 5 bases and J dropped 9; count of bases not matched to a gene: 6. The CDR3 runs 14 residues.